This is a list of T cell receptor beta chains from one sample in a study of T cells after yellow fever vaccination. TCRdb itself ran the 5' RACE reads through MiXCR, one entry per CDR3 protein. The sample includes about 350,000 distinct CDR3 sequences, over 4% of them seen just once. The sample in question was PBMCs, obtained 5 days after the yellow fever booster vaccination. Source of these receptors: a man between 18 and 35 years old who received the YFV17D yellow fever vaccine. Each CDR3 is given with its conserved first and last residue. A D gene is named only where the DNA matches it firmly. Expanded clones are given a class, and other clones once, few, many or no size at all.

clone size	V gene	J gene	D gene	CDR3 protein	CDR3 DNA
-	TRBV11-3	TRBJ2-3	-	CASSLEGAATDTQYF	TGTGCCAGCAGCTTAGAGGGAGCAGCGACAGATACGCAGTATTTT
-	TRBV7-4	TRBJ2-7	-	CASSRRGSEQYF	TGTGCCAGCAGCCGAAGGGGATCCGAGCAGTACTTC
-	TRBV28	TRBJ1-1	-	CASSRAGNTEAFF	TGTGCCAGCAGCAGAGCGGGGAACACTGAAGCTTTCTTT
few	TRBV6-6	TRBJ1-1	TRBD1	CASSYLGQGPPEAFF	TGTGCCAGCAGTTACCTGGGACAGGGGCCTCCTGAAGCTTTCTTT
few	TRBV5-1	TRBJ2-2	-	CASSLVLQNTGELFF	TGCGCCAGCAGCTTGGTTCTCCAGAACACCGGGGAGCTGTTTTTT
many	TRBV6-2/TRBV6-3	TRBJ1-2	-	CASSYSIATVGGYTF	TGTGCCAGCAGTTACTCGATTGCGACAGTCGGTGGCTACACCTTC
-	TRBV27	TRBJ1-2	TRBD1	CASSLPQTGTYGYTF	TGTGCCAGCAGTTTACCCCAGACAGGGACCTATGGCTACACCTTC
few	TRBV10-3	TRBJ2-3	-	CAISERGGSTDTQYF	TGTGCCATCAGTGAGAGGGGCGGGAGCACAGATACGCAGTATTTT
-	TRBV4-1	TRBJ2-1	TRBD1	CASSQGPGQGHDEQFF	TGCGCCAGCAGCCAAGGACCGGGACAGGGTCACGATGAGCAGTTCTTC
few	TRBV4-2	TRBJ2-3	-	CASSPRDPRRGTQYF	TGTGCCAGCAGCCCCCGGGACCCAAGGCGAGGTACGCAGTATTTT
many	TRBV5-1	TRBJ2-5	-	CASSLETPQGAQYF	TGCGCCAGCAGCTTGGAGACGCCACAGGGAGCCCAGTACTTC
few	TRBV9	TRBJ2-3	-	CASSVVPTHTDTQYF	TGTGCCAGCAGCGTAGTACCAACCCACACAGATACGCAGTATTTT
few	TRBV9	TRBJ2-1	-	CASSVASNNEQFF	TGTGCCAGCAGCGTAGCCAGCAACAATGAGCAGTTCTTC
-	TRBV12-3/TRBV12-4	TRBJ2-7	-	CASSLILGAEQYF	TGTGCCAGCAGTTTAATCCTAGGGGCCGAGCAGTACTTC
many	TRBV10-3	TRBJ2-3	TRBD2	CAISESISGLATDTQYF	TGTGCCATCAGTGAGTCGATATCTGGACTAGCAACAGATACGCAGTATTTT
-	TRBV5-1	TRBJ2-1	TRBD2	CASSGTSGGASEQFF	TGCGCCAGCAGCGGAACTAGCGGGGGGGCCTCCGAGCAGTTCTTC
many	TRBV9	TRBJ2-3	-	CASSRTPGAGTDTQYF	TGTGCCAGCAGCAGAACACCGGGGGCTGGCACAGATACGCAGTATTTT
few	TRBV9	TRBJ2-1	TRBD2	CASSAPGGTSGGREQFF	TGTGCCAGCAGCGCCCCGGGTGGGACTAGCGGGGGGCGGGAGCAGTTCTTC
-	TRBV4-1	TRBJ2-6	-	CASSRQDGPSGANVLTF	TGCGCCAGCAGCCGACAGGACGGTCCCTCTGGGGCCAACGTCCTGACTTTC
many	TRBV20-1	TRBJ2-3	TRBD1	CSASRQGAQDTQYF	TGCAGTGCTAGTCGGCAGGGGGCCCAAGATACGCAGTATTTT
few	TRBV7-2	TRBJ2-1	TRBD2	CASSLELAGANEQFF	TGTGCCAGCAGCTTAGAGCTAGCGGGGGCCAATGAGCAGTTCTTC
many	TRBV5-1	TRBJ2-7	-	CASSLEGVEGHEQYF	TGCGCCAGCAGCTTGGAGGGGGTAGAGGGCCACGAGCAGTACTTC
few	TRBV19	TRBJ2-3	TRBD1	CASSFLQGASDTQYF	TGTGCCAGTAGCTTTCTACAGGGGGCGTCAGATACGCAGTATTTT
-	TRBV5-1	TRBJ1-1	-	CASSRAPGEDTEAFF	TGCGCCAGCAGCCGGGCCCCCGGGGAGGACACTGAAGCTTTCTTT
-	TRBV6-5	TRBJ1-5	-	CASSEKGYSNQPQHF	TGTGCCAGCAGCGAGAAGGGATATAGCAATCAGCCCCAGCATTTT
-	TRBV7-3	TRBJ2-1	TRBD2	CASSAHSERGAYNEQFF	TGTGCCAGCAGCGCACACTCTGAGCGGGGGGCCTACAATGAGCAGTTCTTC
-	TRBV2	TRBJ1-6	-	CASRSDLGSSLHF	TGTGCCAGCAGATCCGACCTGGGGAGCTCCCTCCACTTT
few	TRBV18	TRBJ2-6	-	CASSPPTGTGANVLTF	TGTGCCAGCTCACCACCAACAGGGACTGGGGCCAACGTCCTGACTTTC
few	TRBV9	TRBJ2-3	TRBD1	CASSVGPTGGAGTDTQYF	TGTGCCAGCAGCGTAGGCCCAACAGGGGGCGCCGGGACAGATACGCAGTATTTT
many	TRBV11-2	TRBJ2-1	-	CASSLGRYNEQFF	TGTGCCAGCAGCTTAGGACGGTACAATGAGCAGTTCTTC
few	TRBV10-2	TRBJ2-5	TRBD2	CASWGGGETQYF	TGCGCCAGCTGGGGGGGGGGAGAGACCCAGTACTTC
-	TRBV15	TRBJ1-5	TRBD1	CATSRGPGQQTAQHF	TGTGCCACCAGCAGAGGTCCGGGACAGCAGACAGCCCAGCATTTT
-	TRBV29-1	TRBJ2-3	-	CSVEESGDTQYF	TGCAGCGTTGAAGAGAGCGGGGATACGCAGTATTTT
many	TRBV10-2	TRBJ1-3	-	CASRPQGIGNTIYF	TGCGCCAGCAGGCCCCAGGGAATCGGAAACACCATATATTTT
-	TRBV10-3	TRBJ2-7	-	CAIATRTDSYEQYF	TGTGCCATCGCTACCCGGACAGACTCCTACGAGCAGTACTTC
few	TRBV27	TRBJ1-5	-	CASSLFGSQPQHF	TGTGCCAGCAGTTTATTTGGCAGTCAGCCCCAGCATTTT
-	TRBV24-1	TRBJ2-1	-	CATGQGGTYNEQFF	TGTGCCACCGGCCAGGGGGGAACCTACAATGAGCAGTTCTTC
many	TRBV5-1	TRBJ1-3	-	CASRSSSTGNTIYF	TGCGCCAGCAGAAGCTCCAGTACTGGAAACACCATATATTTT
many	TRBV20-1	TRBJ1-5	-	CSVSPGSNQPQHF	TGCAGTGTATCCCCGGGTAGCAATCAGCCCCAGCATTTT
-	TRBV7-2	TRBJ1-6	-	CASSLFQGSHSPLHF	TGTGCCAGCAGCTTATTTCAGGGGAGCCATTCACCCCTCCACTTT
many	TRBV29-1	TRBJ2-1	-	CSVTDAAGNEQFF	TGCAGCGTCACAGACGCGGCCGGCAATGAGCAGTTCTTC
-	TRBV6-5	TRBJ1-1	-	CASSILLGGTEAFF	TGTGCCAGCAGTATCCTCCTGGGAGGCACTGAAGCTTTCTTT
-	TRBV9	TRBJ1-3	-	CASSAPKGGSGNTIYF	TGTGCCAGCAGCGCCCCTAAGGGAGGGTCTGGAAACACCATATATTTT